This TCR beta chain emerged from a study of monozygotic twins with cystic fibrosis. At the level of the study: Around 3 micrograms of fragmented DNA underwent approximately 15 PCR cycles for library preparation.

Sequencing was performed with immunoSEQ multiplex PCR; in TCRdb, only in-frame clones are kept and a portion is missing. This table has around 20,000 clones, 87% appearing once. Comments on this clone: Its specificity is unknown.

Trimming removed 1 base from V and 0 bases from J; junction bases left unmatched: 2. From germline, CDR1 is SGHTA and CDR2 FQGNSA. This CDR3 is 16 amino acids long. Study-wide points: Clonality was generally low (median roughly 0.009), higher in the most severe patients. No link emerged between shared CDR3 counts and age, concordance or severity. Monozygotic CF twin pairs shared significantly more nucleotide-identical clonotypes than unrelated CF individuals did.

Source material: blood. The TCR comes from a woman between 25 and 40 years old with cystic fibrosis. The chain recombines TRBV7-2 with TRBJ2-1, with 8 bases matching TRBD2. The CDR3 region is CASSLVGTSSYNEQFF. CDR3 coding DNA: TGTGCCAGCAGCTTAGTAGGGACTAGCTCCTACAATGAGCAGTTCTTC. The full variable domain, rest sourced from reference TRBV7-2 and TRBJ2-1, is GAGVSQSPSNKVTEKGKDVELRCDPISGHTALYWYRQSLGQGLEFLIYFQGNSAPDKSGLPSDRFSAERTGGSVSTLTIQRTQQEDSAVYLCASSLVGTSSYNEQFFGPGTRLTVL.